Listed below are T cell receptor beta chains from one sample, sequenced in a study of T cells in localized non-small cell lung cancer. Assay used: immunoSEQ multiplex PCR; TCRdb lists only in-frame clones, some missing. The sample holds approximately 49,000 clones, 60% to 85% seen once. The sample consisted of peripheral blood, taken before any cancer treatment. The origin of the receptors is a man between 40 and 69 years old with stage I squamous cell lung carcinoma. The conserved cysteine and the conserved F or W are not part of the CDR3 here. Each record gives: V gene, clone size, CDR3 protein. Size is stated for part of the rows, as once, few or many counts, or as a class when the clone is expanded.

v_call: TRBV7-6
clone_size: medium-sized
cdr3_aa: ASSPSGGAYEQY

v_call: TRBV9
clone_size: -
cdr3_aa: ASSPAGDYGYT

v_call: TRBV7-2
clone_size: -
cdr3_aa: ASSSPGLAAHPTDEQF

v_call: TRBV18
clone_size: -
cdr3_aa: ASSPEQGRNTEAF

v_call: TRBV7-3
clone_size: -
cdr3_aa: ASSSPGSGPRDGELF

v_call: TRBV7-8
clone_size: -
cdr3_aa: ASSTELMGSGNTIY

v_call: TRBV30
clone_size: few
cdr3_aa: AWSGQGSGSPLH

v_call: TRBV5-1
clone_size: -
cdr3_aa: ASSLGQGFGNEQF

v_call: TRBV5-1
clone_size: -
cdr3_aa: ASSSGGGQNEQF

v_call: TRBV15
clone_size: -
cdr3_aa: ATSSQGQGYEQY

v_call: TRBV9
clone_size: once
cdr3_aa: ASSEGSGQPYEQY

v_call: TRBV28
clone_size: -
cdr3_aa: ASTLGGQGVGTEAF

v_call: TRBV30
clone_size: -
cdr3_aa: AWTRAGDPTNYGYT

v_call: TRBV6-1
clone_size: -
cdr3_aa: ASSALLDTQY

v_call: TRBV19
clone_size: -
cdr3_aa: ASSPGPDTQY

v_call: TRBV4-1
clone_size: -
cdr3_aa: ASSQGTASNYGYT

v_call: TRBV6-5
clone_size: -
cdr3_aa: ASTETGSETQY

v_call: TRBV27
clone_size: -
cdr3_aa: ASSDNVDRGLGYGYT

v_call: TRBV6-5
clone_size: -
cdr3_aa: ASSYSGTIIREAF

v_call: TRBV4-3
clone_size: -
cdr3_aa: ASSQVGQGYEQY

v_call: TRBV7-6
clone_size: -
cdr3_aa: ASSLGYRGADQETQY

v_call: TRBV27
clone_size: few
cdr3_aa: ASSLKGTHNYGYT

v_call: TRBV7-2
clone_size: once
cdr3_aa: ASSFTTGTGVTGELF

v_call: TRBV28
clone_size: -
cdr3_aa: ATNRGQSTDTQY

v_call: TRBV27
clone_size: -
cdr3_aa: ASSSTSQGTRGYT

v_call: TRBV11-2
clone_size: -
cdr3_aa: ASSPYDRGFSYNEQF

v_call: TRBV6-6
clone_size: -
cdr3_aa: ASSSRGQVTEAF

v_call: TRBV6-1
clone_size: -
cdr3_aa: ASSGQGKAEAF

v_call: TRBV6-5
clone_size: few
cdr3_aa: ASSRDRDPNTEAF

v_call: TRBV13
clone_size: -
cdr3_aa: ASSSRSREQGVQTQY

v_call: TRBV7-2
clone_size: -
cdr3_aa: ASSFRGPGQPQH

v_call: TRBV19
clone_size: -
cdr3_aa: ASSLGAGAGWGPWF

v_call: TRBV6-5
clone_size: -
cdr3_aa: ASSNLAEYNEQF

v_call: TRBV28
clone_size: -
cdr3_aa: ASSHGTDLLGDT

v_call: TRBV10-1
clone_size: -
cdr3_aa: ASSEPPAGVRWDNEQF

v_call: TRBV9
clone_size: -
cdr3_aa: ASSVEGGYPADTQY

v_call: TRBV28
clone_size: -
cdr3_aa: ASTLRGVDGYT

v_call: TRBV27
clone_size: -
cdr3_aa: ASSLKVGSEAF

v_call: TRBV7-9
clone_size: few
cdr3_aa: ASSLVMGSSSSYNEQF

v_call: TRBV6-1
clone_size: few
cdr3_aa: ASNPLMNTEAF

v_call: TRBV19
clone_size: -
cdr3_aa: ASRPGGLYNEQF

v_call: TRBV7-9
clone_size: -
cdr3_aa: ASSSPGHTEAF

v_call: TRBV7-8
clone_size: -
cdr3_aa: ASSSALGQGAGPQH

v_call: TRBV2
clone_size: many
cdr3_aa: AGVKGTEAF

v_call: TRBV30
clone_size: few
cdr3_aa: AWSVLGNGYT

v_call: TRBV5-1
clone_size: few
cdr3_aa: ASSPGTGGYQETQY

v_call: TRBV9
clone_size: -
cdr3_aa: ASSPRTGGRFGTEAF

v_call: TRBV11-3
clone_size: -
cdr3_aa: ASSTLEARDRSYEQY

v_call: TRBV29-1
clone_size: -
cdr3_aa: SVPDREAI

v_call: TRBV6-5
clone_size: -
cdr3_aa: ASRDYYEQY

v_call: TRBV20-1
clone_size: few
cdr3_aa: SVADYGYT

v_call: TRBV4-2
clone_size: -
cdr3_aa: ASSQGDSTDTQY

v_call: TRBV5-1
clone_size: -
cdr3_aa: ASSSAGTSYNEQF